This T cell receptor (beta chain) is from a study of OX40 agonist ivuxolimab in advanced cancers. Study-level information: A male proportion of around 86% was recorded, with mean age about 62 years and range roughly 23 to 79. Broader study findings: Averaged across samples, CD8+ T cells carried more expanded clones than CD4+ did. The antigens recognized by the expanded peripheral T cells, that is their antigen specificity, were not determined.

The repertoire was sequenced with immunoSEQ multiplex PCR; TCRdb's copy has only in-frame clones and lacks some. The sample shows around 40,000 clones, around 89% of them seen only once. From germline, CDR1 is MNHNS and CDR2 SASEGT. The V end was cut by 2 bases, the J end by 2 bases, with 11 bases between. CDR3 size: 15 residues. Worth noting for this clone: The antigen is not known.

The sample here was CD4+ or CD8+ T cells sorted from blood, taken in a trial of the OX40 agonist ivuxolimab. The chain has TRBV6-1 and TRBJ2-3; D remains ambiguous. The receptor was isolated from an adult with an advanced solid tumor such as melanoma, head and neck, liver or kidney cancer. The CDR3 sequence: CASSERPLYTDTQYF. CDR3 in DNA: TGTGCCAGCAGTGAACGGCCCTTGTACACAGATACGCAGTATTTT.